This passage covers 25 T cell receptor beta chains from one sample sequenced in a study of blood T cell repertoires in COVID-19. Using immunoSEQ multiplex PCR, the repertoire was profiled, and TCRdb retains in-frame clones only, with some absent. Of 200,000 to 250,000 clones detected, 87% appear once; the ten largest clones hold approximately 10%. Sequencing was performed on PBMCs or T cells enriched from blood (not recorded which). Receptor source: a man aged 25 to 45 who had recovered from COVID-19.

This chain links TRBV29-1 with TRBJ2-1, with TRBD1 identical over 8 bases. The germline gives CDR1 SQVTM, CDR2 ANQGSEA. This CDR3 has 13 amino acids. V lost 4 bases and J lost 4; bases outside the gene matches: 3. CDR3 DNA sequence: TGCAGCGTTGGGGGGGACAGGTACAATGAGCAGTTCTTC. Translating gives CSVGGDRYNEQFF.

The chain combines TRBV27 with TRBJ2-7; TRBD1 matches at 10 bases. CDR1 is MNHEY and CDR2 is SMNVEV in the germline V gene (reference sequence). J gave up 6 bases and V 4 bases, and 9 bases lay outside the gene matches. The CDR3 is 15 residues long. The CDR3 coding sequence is TGTGCCAGCAGTTCCCCTACGGGACAGGGGACCGAGCAGTACTTC. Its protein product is CASSSPTGQGTEQYF.

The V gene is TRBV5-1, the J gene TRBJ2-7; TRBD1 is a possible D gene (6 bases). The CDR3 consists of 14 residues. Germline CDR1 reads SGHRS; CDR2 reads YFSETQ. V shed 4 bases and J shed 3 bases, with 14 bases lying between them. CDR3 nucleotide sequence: TGCGCCAGCAGCCTTACAGGGAACGTCTACGAGCAGTACTTC. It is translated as CASSLTGNVYEQYF.

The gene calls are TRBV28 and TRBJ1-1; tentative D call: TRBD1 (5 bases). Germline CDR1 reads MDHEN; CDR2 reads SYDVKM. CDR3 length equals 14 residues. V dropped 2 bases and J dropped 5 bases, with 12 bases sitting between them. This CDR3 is CASSLGHPGTEAFF. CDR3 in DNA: TGTGCCAGCAGTTTAGGACACCCCGGGACTGAAGCTTTCTTT.

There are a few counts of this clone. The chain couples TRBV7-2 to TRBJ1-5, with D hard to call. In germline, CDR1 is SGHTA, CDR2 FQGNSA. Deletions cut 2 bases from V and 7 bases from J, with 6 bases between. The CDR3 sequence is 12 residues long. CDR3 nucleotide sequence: TGTGCCAGCAGCTTACAAGCCCAGCCCCAGCATTTT. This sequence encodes CASSLQAQPQHF.

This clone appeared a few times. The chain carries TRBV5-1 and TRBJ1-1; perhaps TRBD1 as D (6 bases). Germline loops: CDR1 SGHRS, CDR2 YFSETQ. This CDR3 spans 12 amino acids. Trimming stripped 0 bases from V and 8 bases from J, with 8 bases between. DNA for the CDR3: TGCGCCAGCAGCTTGGAAGACAGGGAAGCTTTCTTT. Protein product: CASSLEDREAFF.

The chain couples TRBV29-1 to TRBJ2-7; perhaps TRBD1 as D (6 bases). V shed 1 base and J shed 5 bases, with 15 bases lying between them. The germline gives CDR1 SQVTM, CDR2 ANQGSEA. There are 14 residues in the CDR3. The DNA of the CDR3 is TGCAGCGTTGAAGGAGGGCAGGGGTCAAACGAGCAGTACTTC. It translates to CSVEGGQGSNEQYF.

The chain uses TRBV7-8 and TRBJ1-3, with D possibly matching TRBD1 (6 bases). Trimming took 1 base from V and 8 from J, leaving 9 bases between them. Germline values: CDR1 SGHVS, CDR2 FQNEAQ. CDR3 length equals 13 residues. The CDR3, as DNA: TGTGCCAGCAGCTTAGTGGGGGCCCACACCATATATTTT. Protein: CASSLVGAHTIYF.

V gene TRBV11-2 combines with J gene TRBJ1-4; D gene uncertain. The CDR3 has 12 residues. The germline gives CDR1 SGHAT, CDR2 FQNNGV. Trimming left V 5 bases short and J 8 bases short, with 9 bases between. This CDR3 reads CASSRLGEKLFF. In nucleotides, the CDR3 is TGTGCCAGCAGCCGACTTGGCGAAAAACTGTTTTTT.

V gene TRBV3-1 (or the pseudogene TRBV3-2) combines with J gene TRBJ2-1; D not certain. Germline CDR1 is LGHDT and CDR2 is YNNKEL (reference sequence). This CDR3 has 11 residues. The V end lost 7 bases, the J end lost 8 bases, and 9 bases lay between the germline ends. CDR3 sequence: CASICTDEQFF. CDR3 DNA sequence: TGTGCCAGCATCTGTACGGATGAGCAGTTCTTC.

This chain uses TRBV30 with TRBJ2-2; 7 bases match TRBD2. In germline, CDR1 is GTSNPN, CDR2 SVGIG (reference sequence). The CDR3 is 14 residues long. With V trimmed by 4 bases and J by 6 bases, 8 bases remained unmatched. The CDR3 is CAWKDLSGPGELFF. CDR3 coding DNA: TGTGCCTGGAAGGATCTTAGCGGGCCCGGGGAGCTGTTTTTT.

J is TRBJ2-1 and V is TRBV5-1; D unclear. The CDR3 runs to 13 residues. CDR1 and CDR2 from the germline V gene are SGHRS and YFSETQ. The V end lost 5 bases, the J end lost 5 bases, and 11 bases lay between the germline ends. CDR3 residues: CASRVDTDNEQFF. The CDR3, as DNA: TGCGCCAGCAGGGTTGACACCGACAATGAGCAGTTCTTC.

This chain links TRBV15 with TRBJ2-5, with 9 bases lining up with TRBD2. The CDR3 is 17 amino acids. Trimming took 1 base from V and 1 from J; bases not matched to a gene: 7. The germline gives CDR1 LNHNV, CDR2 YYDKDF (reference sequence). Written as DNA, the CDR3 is TGTGCCACCAGCAGAGGAAGAGCGGGGGGCGGCCAAGAGACCCAGTACTTC. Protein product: CATSRGRAGGGQETQYF.

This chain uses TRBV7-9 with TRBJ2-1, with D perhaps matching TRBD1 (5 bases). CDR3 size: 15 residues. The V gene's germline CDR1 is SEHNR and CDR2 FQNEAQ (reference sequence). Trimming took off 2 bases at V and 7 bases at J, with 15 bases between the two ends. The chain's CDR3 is CASSLTIGVGNEQFF. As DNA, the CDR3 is TGTGCCAGCAGCTTAACAATAGGGGTAGGGAATGAGCAGTTCTTC.

The CDR3 bases are TGTGCCAGCAGCTCTAGCGGGAGGGCCTTGGGTGAGCAGTTCTTC. Translated, it gives CASSSSGRALGEQFF. The chain combines TRBV5-6 with TRBJ2-1, with 12 positions matching TRBD2. There are 15 residues in the CDR3. Trimming cost V 3 bases and J 9 bases; bases outside gene matches: 7. The germline V gene encodes CDR1 SGHDT and CDR2 YYEEEE.

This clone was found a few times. The CDR3 reads CASSFSAMGGSTDTQYF. The CDR3 DNA follows: TGCGCCAGCAGTTTTTCCGCTATGGGGGGAAGCACAGATACGCAGTATTTT. The rearrangement uses TRBV10-1 and TRBJ2-3, with a possible D match to TRBD2 (6 bases). Germline CDR1 is WNHNN and CDR2 is SYGVQD (reference sequence). The CDR3 consists of 17 residues. V lost 5 bases and J 0 bases, leaving 18 bases between the germline ends.

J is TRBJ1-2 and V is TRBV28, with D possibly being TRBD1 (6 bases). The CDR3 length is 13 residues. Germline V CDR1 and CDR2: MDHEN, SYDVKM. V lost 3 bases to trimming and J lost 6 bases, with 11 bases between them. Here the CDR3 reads CASSLTNRDGYTF. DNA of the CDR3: TGTGCCAGCAGTTTGACTAACAGGGATGGCTACACCTTC.

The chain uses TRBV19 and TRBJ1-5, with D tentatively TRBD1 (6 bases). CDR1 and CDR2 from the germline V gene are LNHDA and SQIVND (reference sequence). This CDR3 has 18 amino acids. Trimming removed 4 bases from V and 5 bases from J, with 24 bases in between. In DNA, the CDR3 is TGTGCCAGTAGTACTATCGGACCGATGGGGGCCATGGATCAGCCCCAGCATTTT. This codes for CASSTIGPMGAMDQPQHF.

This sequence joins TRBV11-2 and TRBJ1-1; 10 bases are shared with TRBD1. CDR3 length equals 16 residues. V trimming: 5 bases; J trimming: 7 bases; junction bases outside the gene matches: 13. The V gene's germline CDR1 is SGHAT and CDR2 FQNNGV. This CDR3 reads CASSPHGGQGPNEAFF. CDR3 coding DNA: TGTGCCAGCAGCCCACATGGGGGACAGGGGCCAAATGAAGCTTTCTTT.

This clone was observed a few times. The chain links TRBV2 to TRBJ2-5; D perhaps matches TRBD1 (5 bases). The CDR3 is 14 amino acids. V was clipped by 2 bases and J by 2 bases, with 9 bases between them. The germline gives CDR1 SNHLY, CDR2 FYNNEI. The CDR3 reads CASSEQGGQETQYF. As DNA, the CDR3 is TGTGCCAGCAGTGAACAGGGCGGACAAGAGACCCAGTACTTC. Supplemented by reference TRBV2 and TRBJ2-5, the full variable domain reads EPEVTQTPSHQVTQMGQEVILRCVPISNHLYFYWYRQILGQKVEFLVSFYNNEISEKSEIFDDQFSVERPDGSNFTLKIRSTKLEDSAMYFCASSEQGGQETQYFGPGTRLLVL.

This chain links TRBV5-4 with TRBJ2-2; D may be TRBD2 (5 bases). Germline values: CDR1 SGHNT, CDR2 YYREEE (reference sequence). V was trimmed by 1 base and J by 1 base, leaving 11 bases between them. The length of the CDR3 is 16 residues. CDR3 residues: CASSLIVTRNTGELFF. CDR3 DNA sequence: TGTGCCAGCAGCTTGATTGTTACTAGGAACACCGGGGAGCTGTTTTTT.

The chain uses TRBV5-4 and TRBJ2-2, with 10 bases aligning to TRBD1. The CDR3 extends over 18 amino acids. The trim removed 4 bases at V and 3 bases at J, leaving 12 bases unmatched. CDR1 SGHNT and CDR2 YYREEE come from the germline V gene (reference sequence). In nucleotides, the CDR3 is TGTGCCAGCAGCCTGTTGGTTAGGACAGGGGGAGACACCGGGGAGCTGTTTTTT. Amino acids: CASSLLVRTGGDTGELFF.

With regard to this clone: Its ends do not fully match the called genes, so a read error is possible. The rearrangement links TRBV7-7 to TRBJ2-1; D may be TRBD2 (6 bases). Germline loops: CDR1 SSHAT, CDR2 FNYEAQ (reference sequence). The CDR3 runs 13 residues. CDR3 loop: CASSRDSYNEQFF. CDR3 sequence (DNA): TGTGCTAGCAGCCGGGACTCATACAATGAGCAGTTCTTC.

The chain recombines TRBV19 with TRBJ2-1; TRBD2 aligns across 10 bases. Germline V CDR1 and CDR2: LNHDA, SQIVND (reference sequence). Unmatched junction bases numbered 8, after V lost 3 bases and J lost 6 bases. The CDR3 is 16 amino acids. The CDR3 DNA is TGTGCCAGTAGTATTAGGTCTAGCGGGAGCTCCAATGAGCAGTTCTTC. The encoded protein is CASSIRSSGSSNEQFF.

The CDR3 here is CAISESTGGNYGYTF. The DNA for the CDR3 is TGTGCCATCAGTGAGTCTACAGGGGGTAACTATGGCTACACCTTC. This chain links TRBV10-3 with TRBJ1-2, with 8 bases matching TRBD1. CDR3 length: 15 residues. CDR1 is ENHRY and CDR2 is SYGVKD in the germline V gene. V shed 0 bases, J shed 1 base, and the junction held 1 base outside the gene matches.